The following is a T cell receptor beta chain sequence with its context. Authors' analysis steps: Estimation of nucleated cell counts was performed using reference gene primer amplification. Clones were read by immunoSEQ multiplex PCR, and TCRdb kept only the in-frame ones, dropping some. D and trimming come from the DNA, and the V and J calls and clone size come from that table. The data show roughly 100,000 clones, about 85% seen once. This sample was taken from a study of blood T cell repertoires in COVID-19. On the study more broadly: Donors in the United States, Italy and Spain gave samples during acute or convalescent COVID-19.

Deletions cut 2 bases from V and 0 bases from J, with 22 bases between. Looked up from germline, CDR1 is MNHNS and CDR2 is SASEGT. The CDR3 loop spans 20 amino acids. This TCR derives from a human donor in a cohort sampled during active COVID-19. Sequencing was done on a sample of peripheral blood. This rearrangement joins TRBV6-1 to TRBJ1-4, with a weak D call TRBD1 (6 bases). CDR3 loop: CASSEYHFPRGKATNEKLFF. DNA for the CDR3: TGTGCCAGCAGTGAATACCACTTCCCTAGGGGGAAGGCAACTAATGAAAAACTGTTTTTT.